This T cell receptor (beta chain) came from a study of metastatic and nonmetastatic thyroid tumors. Overall study context: Comparative analysis of repertoires was undertaken across blood and tumor or nodule tissue obtained from malignant and benign thyroid patients.

In the original workflow: Variation in CDR3 across clinicopathological groups served as the basis for constructing a distant-metastasis classifier in papillary thyroid cancer. TCRdb reassembled clones from the PCR reads with MiXCR. TCRdb, not the authors, supplied the V and J calls. This table holds about 52,000 clones, under 20% found once. No patient received treatment before thyroid surgery. This CDR3 has 19 amino acids. The germline gives CDR1 LNHDA, CDR2 SQIVND (reference sequence). The V end was cut by 4 bases, the J end by 0 bases, with 19 bases between. Overall study findings and caveats: Relative to benign nodules, malignant thyroid tumors were reportedly characterized by significantly elevated TCR beta diversity in blood and tumor.

This clone was seen repeatedly, ten times or more. Its cognate antigen is unknown. Material for sequencing was blood. The chain has TRBV19 and TRBJ2-6, with D perhaps TRBD1 (5 bases). The TCR originated in a female donor with papillary thyroid cancer or a benign thyroid nodule (not recorded which). Some clones in this sample may be carry-over from other donors' samples. CDR3 loop: CASSSATRYQGSGANVLTF. The CDR3 nucleotides read TGTGCCAGTAGTAGTGCCACCCGGTACCAGGGCTCTGGGGCCAACGTCCTGACTTTC.